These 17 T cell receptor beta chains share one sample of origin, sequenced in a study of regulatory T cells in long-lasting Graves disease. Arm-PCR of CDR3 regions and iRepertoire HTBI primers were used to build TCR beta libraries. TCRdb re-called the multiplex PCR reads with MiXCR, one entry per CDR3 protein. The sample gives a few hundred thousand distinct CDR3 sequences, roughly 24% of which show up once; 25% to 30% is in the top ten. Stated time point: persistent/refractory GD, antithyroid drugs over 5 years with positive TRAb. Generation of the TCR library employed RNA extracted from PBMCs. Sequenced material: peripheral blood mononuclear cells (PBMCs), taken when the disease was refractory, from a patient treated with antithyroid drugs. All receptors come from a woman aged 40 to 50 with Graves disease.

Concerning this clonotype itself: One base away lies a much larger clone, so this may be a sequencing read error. This chain's CDR3 is CSANLEGASGYTF. The CDR3 DNA reads TGCAGTGCTAACCTCGAAGGGGCGAGCGGCTACACCTTC. The chain carries TRBV20-1 and TRBJ1-2; tentatively, D is TRBD1 (5 bases). The germline V and J ends were trimmed by 4 bases and 8 bases, with 17 bases remaining between them. CDR1 DFQATT and CDR2 SNEGSKA come from the germline V gene (reference sequence). This CDR3 spans 13 amino acids.

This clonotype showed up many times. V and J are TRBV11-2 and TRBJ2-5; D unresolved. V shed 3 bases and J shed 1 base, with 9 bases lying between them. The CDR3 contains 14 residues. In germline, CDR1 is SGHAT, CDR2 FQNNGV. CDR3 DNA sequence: TGTGCCAGCAGCTTTAGGAACATCCAAGAGACCCAGTACTTC. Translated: CASSFRNIQETQYF.

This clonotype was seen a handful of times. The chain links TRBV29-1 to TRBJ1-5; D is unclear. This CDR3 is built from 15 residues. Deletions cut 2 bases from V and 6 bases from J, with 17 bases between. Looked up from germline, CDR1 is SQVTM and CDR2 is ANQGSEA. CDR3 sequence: CSVELCRPDRQPQHF. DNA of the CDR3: TGCAGCGTTGAATTGTGTAGACCGGACCGTCAGCCCCAGCATTTT.

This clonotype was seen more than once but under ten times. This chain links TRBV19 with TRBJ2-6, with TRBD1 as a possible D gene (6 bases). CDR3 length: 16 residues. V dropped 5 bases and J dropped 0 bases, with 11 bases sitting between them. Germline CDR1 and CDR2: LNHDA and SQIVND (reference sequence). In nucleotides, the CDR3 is TGTGCCAGTAGTTCTTCAGGGGCCTCTGGGGCCAACGTCCTGACTTTC. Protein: CASSSSGASGANVLTF. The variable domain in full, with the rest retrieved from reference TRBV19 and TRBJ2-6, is DGGITQSPKYLFRKEGQNVTLSCEQNLNHDAMYWYRQDPGQGLRLIYYSQIVNDFQKGDIAEGYSVSREKKESFPLTVTSAQKNPTAFYLCASSSSGASGANVLTFGAGSRLTVL.

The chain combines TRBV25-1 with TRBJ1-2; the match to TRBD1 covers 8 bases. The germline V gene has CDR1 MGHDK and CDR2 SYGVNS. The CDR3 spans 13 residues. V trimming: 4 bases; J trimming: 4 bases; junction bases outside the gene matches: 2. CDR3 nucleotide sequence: TGTGCCAGCAGTGCGGGACAGGTCTATGGCTACACCTTC. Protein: CASSAGQVYGYTF.

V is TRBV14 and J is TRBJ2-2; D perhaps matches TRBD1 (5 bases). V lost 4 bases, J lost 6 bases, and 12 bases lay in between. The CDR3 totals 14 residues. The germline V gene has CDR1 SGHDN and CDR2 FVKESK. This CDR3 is CASSRGRVAGELFF. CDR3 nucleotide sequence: TGTGCCAGCAGCCGGGGCAGGGTCGCCGGGGAGCTGTTTTTT.

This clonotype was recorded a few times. CDR3 amino acids: CASSTNQGNEQFF. For the CDR3, the DNA is TGTGCCAGCAGTACAAACCAGGGAAATGAGCAGTTCTTC. The gene calls are TRBV12-3 or TRBV12-4 and TRBJ2-1, with D maybe TRBD1 (5 bases). This CDR3 comprises 13 residues. V shed 5 bases and J shed 7 bases, with 12 bases lying between them.

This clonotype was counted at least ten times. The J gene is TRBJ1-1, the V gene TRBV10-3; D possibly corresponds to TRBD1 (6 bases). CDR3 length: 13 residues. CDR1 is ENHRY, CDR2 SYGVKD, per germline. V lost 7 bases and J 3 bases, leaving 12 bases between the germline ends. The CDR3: CAIKLGQDTEAFF. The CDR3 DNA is TGTGCCATCAAATTGGGACAAGACACTGAAGCTTTCTTT.

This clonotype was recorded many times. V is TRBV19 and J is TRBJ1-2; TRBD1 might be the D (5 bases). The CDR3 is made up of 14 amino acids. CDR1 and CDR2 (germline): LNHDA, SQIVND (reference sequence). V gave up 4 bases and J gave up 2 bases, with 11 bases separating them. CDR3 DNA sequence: TGTGCCAGTAGTAGGTCCGGGACCAACTATGGCTACACCTTC. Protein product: CASSRSGTNYGYTF.

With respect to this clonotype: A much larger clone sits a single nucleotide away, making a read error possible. The CDR3 bases are TGTGCCAGCAGTTTAACATTCTATGGCTACACCTTC. Amino acids: CASSLTFYGYTF. The rearrangement joins TRBV2 to TRBJ1-2; D is ambiguous. Germline CDR1 SNHLY, CDR2 FYNNEI. CDR3 size: 12 residues. V was clipped by 5 bases and J by 4 bases, with 8 bases between them.

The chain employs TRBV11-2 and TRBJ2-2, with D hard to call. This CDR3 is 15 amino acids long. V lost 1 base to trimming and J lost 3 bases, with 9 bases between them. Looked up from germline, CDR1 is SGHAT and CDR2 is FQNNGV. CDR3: CASSLVLTDTGELFF. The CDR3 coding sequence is TGTGCCAGCAGCTTAGTACTTACGGACACCGGGGAGCTGTTTTTT.

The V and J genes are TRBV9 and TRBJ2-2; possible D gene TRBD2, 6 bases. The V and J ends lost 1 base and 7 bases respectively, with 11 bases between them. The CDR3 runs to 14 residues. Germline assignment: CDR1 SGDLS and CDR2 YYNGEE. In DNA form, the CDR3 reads TGTGCCAGCAGCGTAACTAGCTTGAGCGGGGAGCTGTTTTTT. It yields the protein CASSVTSLSGELFF. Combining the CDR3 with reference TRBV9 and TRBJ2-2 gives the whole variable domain DSGVTQTPKHLITATGQRVTLRCSPRSGDLSVYWYQQSLDQGLQFLIQYYNGEERAKGNILERFSAQQFPDLHSELNLSSLELGDSALYFCASSVTSLSGELFFGEGSRLTVL.

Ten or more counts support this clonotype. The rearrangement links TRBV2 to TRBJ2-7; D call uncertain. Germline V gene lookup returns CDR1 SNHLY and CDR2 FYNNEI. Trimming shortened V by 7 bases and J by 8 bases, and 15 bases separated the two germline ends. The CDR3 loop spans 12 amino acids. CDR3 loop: CASKVKERQQYF. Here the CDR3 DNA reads TGTGCCAGCAAAGTCAAAGAGAGACAGCAGTACTTC. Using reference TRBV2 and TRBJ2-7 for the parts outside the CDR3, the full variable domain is EPEVTQTPSHQVTQMGQEVILRCVPISNHLYFYWYRQILGQKVEFLVSFYNNEISEKSEIFDDQFSVERPDGSNFTLKIRSTKLEDSAMYFCASKVKERQQYFGPGTRLTVT.

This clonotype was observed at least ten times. The CDR3 here is CASSLGQGELFF. The CDR3 nucleotides read TGTGCCAGCAGTTTAGGTCAGGGGGAGCTGTTTTTT. The chain has TRBV28 and TRBJ2-2, with D unclear. This CDR3 comprises 12 residues. V lost 2 bases and J lost 8, with 6 bases in between. Germline CDR1 is MDHEN and CDR2 is SYDVKM.

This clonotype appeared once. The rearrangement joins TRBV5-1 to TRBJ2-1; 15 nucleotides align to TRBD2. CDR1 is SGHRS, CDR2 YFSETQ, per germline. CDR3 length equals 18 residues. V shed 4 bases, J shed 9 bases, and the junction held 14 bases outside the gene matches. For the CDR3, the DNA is TGCGCCAGCAGCCTGTCCGGGACTAGCGGGAGGACGGGGGGTGAGCAGTTCTTC. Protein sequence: CASSLSGTSGRTGGEQFF.

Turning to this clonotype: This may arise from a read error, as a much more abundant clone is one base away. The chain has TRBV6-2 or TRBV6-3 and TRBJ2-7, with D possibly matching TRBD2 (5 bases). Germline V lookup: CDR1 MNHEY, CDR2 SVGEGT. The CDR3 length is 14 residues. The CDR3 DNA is TGTACCAGCAGTTACACGGGAAGCTCCTACGAGCAGTACTTC. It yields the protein CTSSYTGSSYEQYF.

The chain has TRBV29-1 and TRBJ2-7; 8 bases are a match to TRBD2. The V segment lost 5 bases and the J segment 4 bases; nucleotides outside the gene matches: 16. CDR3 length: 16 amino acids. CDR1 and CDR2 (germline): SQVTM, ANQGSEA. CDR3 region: CSVIPRRTGTSYEQYF. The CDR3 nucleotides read TGCAGCGTTATACCGAGGAGAACCGGGACTAGTTACGAGCAGTACTTC.